This T cell receptor (beta chain) derives from a study of identical twins. The CDR3 covers 15 residues. The germline V gene has CDR1 SGHRS and CDR2 YFSETQ. The V and J ends lost 2 bases and 0 bases, in that order; junction bases with no gene match: 4. TCRdb itself ran the 5' RACE reads through MiXCR, one entry per CDR3 protein. The sample carries 520,000 or so distinct CDR3 sequences, around 20% recorded once. This clonotype was picked up a small number of times. These data were also reused for a study on T cells expressing NK-cell markers.

Sample: CD4+ T cells sorted from blood. The TCR was taken from a woman younger than 35 in good health. This sequence joins TRBV5-1 and TRBJ1-2; 7 positions match TRBD1. CDR3 sequence reads: CASSLSGTANYGYTF. The CDR3 coding sequence is TGCGCCAGCAGCTTATCCGGGACAGCTAACTATGGCTACACCTTC.